This T cell receptor beta chain is from a study of T and B cells in COVID-19 patients. As for the study in general: Peripheral blood came from COVID-19 patients with active infection or after recovery. Recovered patients mostly had mild to moderate COVID-19 managed as outpatients. Findings of the study overall: Of thousands of TCR clusters found only in the recovered cohort, more than 30 had low generation probability.

Blood genomic DNA input for TRB amplification was 250-500 ng. The CDR3 extends over 11 amino acids. Per germline, CDR1 DFQATT and CDR2 SNEGSKA (reference sequence). Trimming cost V 2 bases and J 11 bases, with 10 bases left between them. Multiplex PCR with BIOMED2 TRB-A/B primer pools amplified TRB rearrangements. Each CDR3 protein gets one entry after TCRdb re-called the multiplex PCR reads with MiXCR. This sample has some 8,400 distinct CDR3 sequences, with about a quarter found just once. To note about this clonotype: Its target is unknown.

The sequence derives from a human donor who had recovered from COVID-19. This chain uses TRBV20-1 with TRBJ2-1; the D call may be TRBD1 or TRBD2 (5 bases each). Specimen: blood. The DNA for the CDR3 is TGCAGTGCTAGATCTGGGGACCAGCAGTTCTTC. Translating it yields CSARSGDQQFF.